This TCR beta chain was identified during a study of OX40 agonist ivuxolimab in advanced cancers. Study background: Ivuxolimab is a fully human IgG2 antibody that activates OX40 (CD134). Hepatocellular carcinoma, melanoma, renal cell or head and neck cancer affected the dose-escalation patients. Study-wide results and limits: Nonresponders, in some cases, also had low normalized T-cell clonal expansion.

Blood sampling was done at baseline, cycle 4 day 1, and cycle 7 day 1. Comments on this clone: The antigen remains unidentified.

The J segment lost 3 bases and the V segment lost 3 bases, leaving 7 bases of the junction unmatched. Looked up from germline, CDR1 is SGHNT and CDR2 is YYREEE (reference sequence). CDR3 length: 15 residues. Only in-frame clones appear in the TCRdb table, and some are missing; sequencing was by immunoSEQ multiplex PCR. Of about 76,000 clones in the sample, more than 85% were seen once. The specimen comprised CD4+ or CD8+ T cells sorted from blood, sampled in a trial of the OX40 agonist ivuxolimab. The sequence came from an adult with an advanced solid tumor such as melanoma, head and neck, liver or kidney cancer. The chain is built from TRBV5-4 and TRBJ2-7, with 9 nucleotides matching TRBD1. As DNA, the CDR3 is TGTGCCAGCAGCTCTCGGGGACAGGGTTACTACGAGCAGTACTTC. The encoded protein is CASSSRGQGYYEQYF.